This record concerns one T cell receptor (beta chain) sequence. The sample comes from a study of blood T cell repertoires in COVID-19. Study details: PBMCs, B-cell-depleted T cells, or T cells provided the cDNA or gDNA that made up the material.

Original analysis: From reference gene primer amplification, estimates of nucleated cell counts were derived. Assay used: immunoSEQ multiplex PCR; TCRdb lists only in-frame clones, some missing. The D gene and trimming were derived from the DNA, and the V and J assignments and clone size from that table. The table lists 150,000 to 200,000 clones, more than 70% of them singletons, with about 19% in the top ten. The CDR3 contains 15 residues. V dropped 4 bases and J dropped 7; count of bases not matched to a gene: 10. CDR1 and CDR2 (germline): MGHRA, YSYEKL. Sequenced: peripheral blood. The rearrangement joins TRBV4-1 to TRBJ1-2; TRBD1 agrees at 9 bases. The sequence derives from a woman between 65 and 79 years old who had recovered from COVID-19. In nucleotides, the CDR3 is TGCGCCAGCAGCCGCGACCTACAGGGGGCGGGTGGCTACACCTTC. Translation: CASSRDLQGAGGYTF.